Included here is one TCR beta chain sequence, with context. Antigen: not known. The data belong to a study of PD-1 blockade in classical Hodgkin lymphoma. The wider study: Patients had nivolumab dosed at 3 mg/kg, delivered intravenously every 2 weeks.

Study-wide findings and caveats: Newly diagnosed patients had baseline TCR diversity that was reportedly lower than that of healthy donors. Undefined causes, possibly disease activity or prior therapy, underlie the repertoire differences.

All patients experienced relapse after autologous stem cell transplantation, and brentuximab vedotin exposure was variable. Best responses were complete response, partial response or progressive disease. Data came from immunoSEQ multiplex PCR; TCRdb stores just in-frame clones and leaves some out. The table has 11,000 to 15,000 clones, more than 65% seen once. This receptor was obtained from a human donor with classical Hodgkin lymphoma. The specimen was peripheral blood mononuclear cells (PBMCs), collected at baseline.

CDR3 sequence: CASSVGGSDTQYF. The CDR3 bases are TGTGCCAGCAGTGTCGGGGGTTCAGATACGCAGTATTTT. The V gene is TRBV6-6, the J gene TRBJ2-3, with a tentative D call TRBD2 (6 bases). The germline gives CDR1 MNHNY, CDR2 SVGAGI (reference sequence). The V end was cut by 5 bases, the J end by 4 bases, with 10 bases between. The CDR3 is 13 residues long.